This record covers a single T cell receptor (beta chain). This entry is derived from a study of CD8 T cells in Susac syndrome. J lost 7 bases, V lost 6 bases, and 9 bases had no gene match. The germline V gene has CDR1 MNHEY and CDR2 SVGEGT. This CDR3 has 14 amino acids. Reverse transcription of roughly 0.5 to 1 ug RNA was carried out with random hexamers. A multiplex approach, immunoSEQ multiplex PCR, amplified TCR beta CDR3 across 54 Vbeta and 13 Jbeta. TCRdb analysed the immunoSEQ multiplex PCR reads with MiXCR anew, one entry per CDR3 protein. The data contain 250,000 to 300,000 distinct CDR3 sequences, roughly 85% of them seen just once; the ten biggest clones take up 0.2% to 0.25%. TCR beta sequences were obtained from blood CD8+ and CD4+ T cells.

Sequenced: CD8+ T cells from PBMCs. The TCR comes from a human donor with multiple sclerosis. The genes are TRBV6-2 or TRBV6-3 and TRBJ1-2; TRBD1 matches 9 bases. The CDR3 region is CASSSRRDRVGYTF. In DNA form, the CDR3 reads TGTGCCAGCAGCTCCCGACGGGACAGGGTTGGCTACACCTTC.